This T cell receptor beta chain appears in the sequencing data of a study of T cell responses to AZD1222 COVID-19 vaccine. Notes on this clone: As yet, its antigen is unknown.

TCRdb keeps only in-frame clones here, not all; method: immunoSEQ multiplex PCR. The sample has fewer than 130,000 clones; around 90% are singletons. The study's findings and limits: Scientists sampled the repertoires only once the peak T cell response had passed. Donors, mostly white British, included more females; clonal diversity was possibly underestimated. The span of vaccine-associated CD4 TCRs extended across spike, with dominance at 160-218 and 743-854. Spike-specific TCR breadth and depth grew following two AZD1222 doses.

CDR3 length: 15 amino acids. V lost 5 bases and J 3 bases, leaving 16 bases between the germline ends. Germline V lookup: CDR1 SEHNR, CDR2 FQNEAQ (reference sequence). V gene TRBV7-9 combines with J gene TRBJ2-5; D is unclear. The sequence was collected from an adult who received the AZD1222 COVID-19 vaccine. Here the sequenced sample was peripheral blood, taken 28 days after the second AZD1222 dose. The CDR3 sequence is CASSPRILREETQYF. DNA for the CDR3: TGTGCCAGCAGCCCTAGAATCCTTAGGGAAGAGACCCAGTACTTC.